One and the same sample provided the 9 T cell receptor beta chains below, sequenced in a study of T cells in Graves' hyperthyroidism and ophthalmopathy. There were TCR beta CDR3 regions amplified from RNA transcripts. A set of HTBI primers served as the primers for a first-round RT-PCR of the TCR CDR3. TCRdb re-called the multiplex PCR reads with MiXCR, one entry per CDR3 protein. The repertoire holds hundreds of thousands of distinct CDR3 sequences, with 15% to 20% as singletons. Sequenced material: blood. These receptors originate from a woman aged 45-59 years with Graves' hyperthyroidism that later progressed to Graves' ophthalmopathy.

The sample holds a few counts of this clonotype. The gene calls are TRBV7-9 and TRBJ1-4, with D unresolved. This CDR3 comprises 15 residues. V was shortened by 3 bases and J by 0 bases, with 8 bases between the two germline ends. Germline CDR1 and CDR2: SEHNR and FQNEAQ (reference sequence). The CDR3 is CASSFTRTTNEKLFF. The DNA for the CDR3 is TGTGCCAGCAGCTTTACAAGGACAACTAATGAAAAACTGTTTTTT.

This clonotype was observed many times. The V call is TRBV10-3, the J call TRBJ1-1, with TRBD1 identical over 7 bases. This CDR3 is 13 amino acids long. CDR1 ENHRY and CDR2 SYGVKD come from the germline V gene. J gave up 0 bases and V 8 bases, and 3 bases lay outside the gene matches. CDR3 protein: CAIGDSLNTEAFF. CDR3 nucleotide sequence: TGTGCCATCGGGGACAGTTTGAACACTGAAGCTTTCTTT.

The V call is TRBV19, the J call TRBJ1-2; no clear D gene. The V gene lost 4 bases and the J gene lost 0 bases, with 9 bases spanning the gap. From germline, CDR1 is LNHDA and CDR2 SQIVND (reference sequence). CDR3 length equals 14 residues. The CDR3 is CASSSRIANYGYTF. In DNA, the CDR3 is TGTGCCAGTAGTAGCCGGATAGCTAACTATGGCTACACCTTC.

The chain is built from TRBV7-9 and TRBJ1-2; weak D call: TRBD1 (5 bases). This CDR3 comprises 14 residues. Germline V gives CDR1 SEHNR, CDR2 FQNEAQ (reference sequence). Deletions cut 0 bases from V and 4 bases from J, with 9 bases between. Written as DNA, the CDR3 is TGTGCCAGCAGCTTAGCGACAGATTCCTATGGCTACACCTTC. It specifies CASSLATDSYGYTF.

This clonotype showed up many times. The CDR3 region has the DNA TGCAGCGTTGCCCAGGGGGACTCAGATACGCAGTATTTT. This encodes CSVAQGDSDTQYF. The genes are TRBV29-1 and TRBJ2-3, with D perhaps TRBD1 (7 bases). The V end lost 4 bases, the J end lost 4 bases, and 12 bases lay between the germline ends. CDR3 length equals 13 residues. Germline V lookup: CDR1 SQVTM, CDR2 ANQGSEA.

The chain links TRBV4-2 to TRBJ1-1; D is undetermined. CDR3 size: 16 residues. V lost 0 bases and J lost 11, with 22 bases in between. Germline CDR1 and CDR2: LGHNA and YNFKEQ. The CDR3 nucleotides are TGTGCCAGCAGCCAAGAAGCCAGCGGTGTCGGAAGCGGGGCTTTCTTT. It specifies CASSQEASGVGSGAFF.

This clonotype came up many times. V is TRBV30 and J is TRBJ1-1, with D perhaps matching TRBD1 (5 bases). CDR1 is GTSNPN and CDR2 is SVGIG in the germline V gene (reference sequence). This CDR3 comprises 13 residues. Trimming took off 4 bases at V and 3 bases at J, with 12 bases between the two ends. The CDR3, as DNA: TGTGCCTGGACGGCGGAAGGGGACACTGAAGCTTTCTTT. It yields the protein CAWTAEGDTEAFF.

The chain is built from TRBV9 and TRBJ1-4, with no clear D. The V and J ends lost 0 bases and 4 bases respectively, with 10 bases between them. The V gene's germline CDR1 is SGDLS and CDR2 YYNGEE. There are 15 residues in the CDR3. The CDR3 loop reads CASSVAPDVNEKLFF. The DNA for the CDR3 is TGTGCCAGCAGCGTAGCTCCCGACGTTAATGAAAAACTGTTTTTT. The complete variable domain, with remaining parts taken from reference TRBV9 and TRBJ1-4, reads DSGVTQTPKHLITATGQRVTLRCSPRSGDLSVYWYQQSLDQGLQFLIQYYNGEERAKGNILERFSAQQFPDLHSELNLSSLELGDSALYFCASSVAPDVNEKLFFGSGTQLSVL.

CDR3 sequence reads: CATSRVSGYSNQPQHF. The CDR3 DNA reads TGTGCCACCAGCCGGGTATCGGGGTATAGCAATCAGCCCCAGCATTTT. The J gene is TRBJ1-5, the V gene TRBV15; D remains unclear. The germline V and J ends were trimmed by 5 bases and 0 bases, with 14 bases remaining between them. Germline V gene lookup returns CDR1 LNHNV and CDR2 YYDKDF (reference sequence). The CDR3 has 16 residues. Full variable domain (remainder filled in from reference TRBV15 and TRBJ1-5): DAMVIQNPRYQVTQFGKPVTLSCSQTLNHNVMYWYQQKSSQAPKLLFHYYDKDFNNEADTPDNFQSRRPNTSFCFLDIRSPGLGDTAMYLCATSRVSGYSNQPQHFGDGTRLSIL.